This entry features one T cell receptor beta chain sequence. Different DNA sequences within this sample yield the same CDR3. This entry belongs to a study of control samples from healthy donors and cancer patients. Sequenced by immunoSEQ multiplex PCR; TCRdb stores in-frame clones only, minus some. The sample consists of 150,000 or so clones, 88% of them appearing once. This CDR3 is 14 amino acids long. Trimming shortened V by 0 bases and J by 1 base, and 7 bases separated the two germline ends. The germline V gene encodes CDR1 SGHRS and CDR2 YFSETQ. Input material: blood. The chain recombines TRBV5-1 with TRBJ1-1; D remains unclear. The origin of this receptor is a man aged 18 to 30 in good health. The CDR3 protein is CASSLGAGNTEAFF. In nucleotides, the CDR3 is TGCGCCAGCAGCTTGGGTGCTGGGAACACTGAAGCTTTCTTT.